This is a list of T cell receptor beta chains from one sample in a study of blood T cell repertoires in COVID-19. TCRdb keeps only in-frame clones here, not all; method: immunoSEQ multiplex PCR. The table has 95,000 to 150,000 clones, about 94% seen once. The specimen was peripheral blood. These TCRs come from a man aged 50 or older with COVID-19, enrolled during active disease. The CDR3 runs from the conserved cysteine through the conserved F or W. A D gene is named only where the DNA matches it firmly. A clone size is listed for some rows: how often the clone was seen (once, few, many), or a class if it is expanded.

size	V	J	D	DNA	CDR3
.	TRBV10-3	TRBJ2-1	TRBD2	TGTGCCATCAGCGAGATAGCGGGAGGGGGTGAGCAGTTCTTC	CAISEIAGGGEQFF
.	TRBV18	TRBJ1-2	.	TGTGCCAGCTCACGGAGCGGCAGGATCGAGAACTATGGCTACACCTTC	CASSRSGRIENYGYTF
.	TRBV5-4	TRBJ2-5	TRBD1	TGTGCCAGCAGCACTCCGGGACAGGGAGAGACCCAGTACTTC	CASSTPGQGETQYF
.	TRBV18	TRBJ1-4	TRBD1	TGTGCCAGCTCATACGCCGGGACAGGGGGCGCAACTAATGAAAAACTGTTTTTT	CASSYAGTGGATNEKLFF
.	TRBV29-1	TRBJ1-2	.	TGCAGCGTTGGGGACAAGAACTATGGCTACACCTTC	CSVGDKNYGYTF
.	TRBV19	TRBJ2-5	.	TGTGCCAGTAGAAGCGGGCAGGGAGAGACCCAGTACTTC	CASRSGQGETQYF
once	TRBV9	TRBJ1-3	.	TGTGCCAGCAGCTCTACAGGGAGCTCTGGAAACACCATATATTTT	CASSSTGSSGNTIYF
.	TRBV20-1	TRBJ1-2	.	TGCAGCGTAACAGGGAACTATGGCTACACCTTC	CSVTGNYGYTF
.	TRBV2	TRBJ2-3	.	TGTGCCAGCAAAAAACAGGGCTCAGATACGCAGTATTTT	CASKKQGSDTQYF
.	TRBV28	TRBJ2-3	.	TGTGCCAGCAGTTTGGGGCTCGTCACAGATACGCAGTATTTT	CASSLGLVTDTQYF
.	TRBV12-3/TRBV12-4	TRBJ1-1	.	TGTGCCAGCAGTCCGACACCGAACACTGAAGCTTTCTTT	CASSPTPNTEAFF
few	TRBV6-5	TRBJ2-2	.	TGTGCCAGCATGGGACTTCTAAACACCGGGGAGCTGTTTTTT	CASMGLLNTGELFF
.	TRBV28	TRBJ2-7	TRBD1	TGTGCCAGCAGGAGGGACAGCCACGAGCAGTACTTC	CASRRDSHEQYF
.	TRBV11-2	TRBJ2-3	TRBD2	TGTGCCAGCAGCTTATTAACAGCGGTCGGGGGGGATACGCAGTATTTT	CASSLLTAVGGDTQYF
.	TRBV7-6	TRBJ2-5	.	TGTGCCAGCAGCTTAGCTGGATTAGCGAGTGGTGGAGAGACCCAGTACTTC	CASSLAGLASGGETQYF
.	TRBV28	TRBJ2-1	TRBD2	TGTGCCAGCAGTCTGTCGGGAGGGCCTTCCTACAATGAGCAGTTCTTC	CASSLSGGPSYNEQFF
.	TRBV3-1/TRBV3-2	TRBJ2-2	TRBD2	TGTGCCAGCAGCCAAGTCAGCGGGAGGGCCACCGGGGAGCTGTTTTTT	CASSQVSGRATGELFF
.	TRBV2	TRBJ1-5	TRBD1	TGTGCCAGCAGATATGGACAGGGAAATCAGCCCCAGCATTTT	CASRYGQGNQPQHF
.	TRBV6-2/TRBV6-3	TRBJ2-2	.	TGTGCCAGCAGTTTACGCCTGGGGACTCCCCAAAATTACGGGGAGCTGTTTTTT	CASSLRLGTPQNYGELFF
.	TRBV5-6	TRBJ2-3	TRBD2	TGTGCCAGCAGCTTGGATAGCGGGAGTCGACTAGGCACAGATACGCAGTATTTT	CASSLDSGSRLGTDTQYF
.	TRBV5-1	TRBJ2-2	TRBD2	TGCGCCAGCGCCTCCCGCGCGGGAGGGCCGAACACCGGGGAGCTGTTTTTT	CASASRAGGPNTGELFF
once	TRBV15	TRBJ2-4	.	TGTGCCACCAGCCCCAGGGGGGACATTCAGTACTTC	CATSPRGDIQYF
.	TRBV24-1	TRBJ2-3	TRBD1	TGTGCCACCAGTGTGAGGACAGGGAGCGACACAGATACGCAGTATTTT	CATSVRTGSDTDTQYF
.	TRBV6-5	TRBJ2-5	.	TGTGCCAGCAGTTTACCGGGTAGGAAGACCCAGTACTTC	CASSLPGRKTQYF
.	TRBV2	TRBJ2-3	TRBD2	TGTGCCAGCAGTGGCCCAGCGGGAGGGAATACGCAGTATTTT	CASSGPAGGNTQYF
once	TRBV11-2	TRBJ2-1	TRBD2	TGTGCCAGCAGCCCCGGACTAGCGGGACCCAATGAGCAGTTCTTC	CASSPGLAGPNEQFF
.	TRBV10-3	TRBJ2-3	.	TGTGCCATCAGTACGGGGTCCACAGATACGCAGTATTTT	CAISTGSTDTQYF
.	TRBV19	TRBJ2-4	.	TGTGCCAGTACAGGGGCCGCTTTGGACATTCAGTACTTC	CASTGAALDIQYF
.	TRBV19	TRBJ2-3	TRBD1	TGTGCCAGCGTCCCGGGACAGGGAAGAGGCACGCAGTATTTT	CASVPGQGRGTQYF
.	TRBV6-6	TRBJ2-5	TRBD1	TGTGCCAGCAGTCTTAGGGACAGACATTTACAGGGGGGAGAGACCCAGTACTTC	CASSLRDRHLQGGETQYF
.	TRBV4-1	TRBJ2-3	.	TGCGCCAGCAGCCAAGCGTGGGCCATGCCCACAGATACGCAGTATTTT	CASSQAWAMPTDTQYF
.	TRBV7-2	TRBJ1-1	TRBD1	TGTGCCAGCAGCTTGGAGGGGGCCCCTGGCACTGAAGCTTTCTTT	CASSLEGAPGTEAFF
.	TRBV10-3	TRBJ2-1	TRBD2	TGTGCCATCAGAGTGACTAGCAGACGTTCCTACAATGAGCAGTTCTTC	CAIRVTSRRSYNEQFF
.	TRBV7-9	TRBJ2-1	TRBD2	TGTGCCAGCAGCTTAGGGGGACTAGCGTCCTCGAGCTCCTACAATGAGCAGTTCTTC	CASSLGGLASSSSYNEQFF
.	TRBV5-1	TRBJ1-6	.	TGCGCCAGCAGCTTGGAAGGGCCCGGGGGTAATTCACCCCTCCACTTT	CASSLEGPGGNSPLHF
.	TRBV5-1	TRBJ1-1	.	TGCGCCAGCAGCTTGTTTTGGGGGGACAACACTGAAGCTTTCTTT	CASSLFWGDNTEAFF
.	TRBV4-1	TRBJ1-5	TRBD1	TGCGCCAGCAGCCAAGAGACAGGGGACTACAATCAGCCCCAGCATTTT	CASSQETGDYNQPQHF
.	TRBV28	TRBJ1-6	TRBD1	TGTGCCAGCAGTTTAATGGACAGGGGCTCACCCCTCCACTTT	CASSLMDRGSPLHF
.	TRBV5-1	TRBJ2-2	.	TGCGCCAGCAGCTTGGACAGGGTAGACACCGGGGAGCTGTTTTTT	CASSLDRVDTGELFF
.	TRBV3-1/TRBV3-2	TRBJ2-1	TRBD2	TGTGCCAGCAGCCCGCGGACGGGAGGGTACAATGAGCAGTTCTTC	CASSPRTGGYNEQFF
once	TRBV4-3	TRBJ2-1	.	TGCGCCAGCAGCCAAGATCGACTGTCCATGGGTGAGCAGTTCTTC	CASSQDRLSMGEQFF
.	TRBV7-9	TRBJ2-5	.	TGTGCCAGCAGCTTAGGGCGGGGCAGAGAAGAGACCCAGTACTTC	CASSLGRGREETQYF
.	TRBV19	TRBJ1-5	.	TGTGCCAGTACTAGGACAGAGAATCAGCCCCAGCATTTT	CASTRTENQPQHF
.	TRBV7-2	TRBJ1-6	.	TGTGCCAGCAGCTTAGTATCAGGGAACTCACCCCTCCACTTT	CASSLVSGNSPLHF
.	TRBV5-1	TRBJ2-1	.	TGCGCCAGCAGCTTGGAGGGGCGGGACTACAATGAGCAGTTCTTC	CASSLEGRDYNEQFF
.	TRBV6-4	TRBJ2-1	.	TGTGCCAGCAGTGGTAAATTACAGTTCTTC	CASSGKLQFF
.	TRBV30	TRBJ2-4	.	TGTGCCCACTCGTACCCGGGGGTAGCCAAAAACATTCAGTACTTC	CAHSYPGVAKNIQYF
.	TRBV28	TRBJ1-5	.	TGTGCCAGCAGTTGGAAACAGGGAAGCAATCAGCCCCAGCATTTT	CASSWKQGSNQPQHF
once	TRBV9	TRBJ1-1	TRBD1	TGTGCCAGCAGCCGACAGGGGATGAACACTGAAGCTTTCTTT	CASSRQGMNTEAFF
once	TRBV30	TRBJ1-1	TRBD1	TGTGCCTGGAGTCCAGGGGGCGGCACTGAAGCTTTCTTT	CAWSPGGGTEAFF
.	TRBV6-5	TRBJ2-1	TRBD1	TGTGCCAGCCTTGCCGGGACAGGGGACTTGAATGAGCAGTTCTTC	CASLAGTGDLNEQFF
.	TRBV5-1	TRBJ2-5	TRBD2	TGCGCCAGCAGCTCGGGAGGGGCATCACAAGAGACCCAGTACTTC	CASSSGGASQETQYF
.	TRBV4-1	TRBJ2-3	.	TGCGCCAGCAGCTGGCGGGGGCGGGGCACAGATACGCAGTATTTT	CASSWRGRGTDTQYF
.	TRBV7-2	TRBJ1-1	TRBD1	TGTGCCAGCAGGCCGGACAGGGGTGGAACTGAAGCTTTCTTT	CASRPDRGGTEAFF
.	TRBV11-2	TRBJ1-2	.	TGTGCCAGCAGCTCGCTCGGTCAGGGGTATGGCTACACCTTC	CASSSLGQGYGYTF
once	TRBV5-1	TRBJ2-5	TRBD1	TGCGCCAGCAGCCGGTCGACAGGGAACCAAGAGACCCAGTACTTC	CASSRSTGNQETQYF
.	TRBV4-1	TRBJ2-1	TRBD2	TGCGCCAGCAGCCATGGACTAGCGGGAAGTGAGCAGTTCTTC	CASSHGLAGSEQFF
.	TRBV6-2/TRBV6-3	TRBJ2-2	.	TGTGCCAGCAGCGAGTCCGGGGAGCTGTTTTTT	CASSESGELFF
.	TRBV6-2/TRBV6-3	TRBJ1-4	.	TGTGCCAGCAGTTACTACAGAGGAGGGGCAGGGTCTAATGAAAAACTGTTTTTT	CASSYYRGGAGSNEKLFF